These 26 T cell receptor beta chains originate from one sample sequenced in a study of CD8 T cells in ankylosing spondylitis. TCRdb recomputed calls from the 5' RACE reads with MiXCR, one row per CDR3 protein. Of under 850,000 distinct CDR3 sequences in the sample, roughly 19% were seen once. Study outcomes and limitations: Eight highly homologous variants formed a TCR beta motif that appeared characteristic of ankylosing spondylitis blood.

The antigens these receptors bind are not known. Sequencing was carried out using blood, either unsorted or a sorted T cell fraction (not recorded which). The receptors stem from a male donor with ankylosing spondylitis.

This clonotype was counted a few times. The chain carries TRBV15 and TRBJ2-3; D possibly matches TRBD1 or TRBD2 (6 bases each). Germline CDR1 is LNHNV and CDR2 is YYDKDF (reference sequence). V lost 1 base, J lost 3 bases, and 14 bases lay in between. The CDR3 is 16 amino acids. The CDR3 protein is CATSRGRGWETDTQYF. CDR3 DNA sequence: TGTGCCACCAGCAGAGGGAGGGGGTGGGAGACAGATACGCAGTATTTT.

In this sample, this clonotype turned up many times. This chain uses TRBV29-1 with TRBJ1-5; D gene unclear. Germline V lookup: CDR1 SQVTM, CDR2 ANQGSEA. The length of the CDR3 is 13 residues. Trimming took 4 bases from V and 0 from J, leaving 7 bases between them. The CDR3 reads CSVAQNSNQPQHF. DNA of the CDR3: TGCAGCGTTGCACAGAATAGCAATCAGCCCCAGCATTTT.

Here the CDR3 reads CASSSRLAFSTDTQYF. The CDR3 DNA reads TGCGCCAGCAGCTCCCGACTAGCGTTTAGCACAGATACGCAGTATTTT. The chain uses TRBV5-1 and TRBJ2-3, with 8 bases identical to TRBD2. This CDR3 is 16 amino acids long. The ends lost 3 bases at V and 0 bases at J; junction bases unmatched: 6. CDR1 and CDR2 (germline): SGHRS, YFSETQ. Drawing the rest from reference TRBV5-1 and TRBJ2-3, the complete variable domain is KAGVTQTPRYLIKTRGQQVTLSCSPISGHRSVSWYQQTPGQGLQFLFEYFSETQRNKGNFPGRFSGRQFSNSRSEMNVSTLELGDSALYLCASSSRLAFSTDTQYFGPGTRLTVL.

This chain connects TRBV12-1 to TRBJ2-3. TRBV12-1 is given as a pseudogene. The CDR3 length is 11 residues. CDR3 DNA: TGTGCCAGCAGCGTTGACTATACGCAGTATTTT. Encoded protein: CASSVDYTQYF.

A few counts support this clonotype. The V gene is TRBV5-1, the J gene TRBJ2-4; D remains unclear. Looked up from germline, CDR1 is SGHRS and CDR2 is YFSETQ. Trimming removed 4 bases at V and 0 bases at J, with 8 bases between. The CDR3 loop spans 14 amino acids. The CDR3 is CASSASLAKNIQYF. CDR3 DNA sequence: TGCGCCAGCAGCGCTTCTTTAGCCAAAAACATTCAGTACTTC.

This clonotype has a handful of counts. The genes are TRBV9 and TRBJ2-7, with D maybe TRBD2 (6 bases). This CDR3 is 14 amino acids long. V was shortened by 0 bases and J by 5 bases, with 12 bases between the two germline ends. In germline, CDR1 is SGDLS, CDR2 YYNGEE. CDR3 sequence: CASSVDGGMDEQYF. For the CDR3, the DNA is TGTGCCAGCAGCGTAGACGGAGGGATGGACGAGCAGTACTTC.

J is TRBJ1-5 and V is TRBV15, with D possibly being TRBD1 (5 bases). Germline CDR1 reads LNHNV; CDR2 reads YYDKDF (reference sequence). Trimming pared 4 bases from V and 11 bases from J, leaving 18 bases between. This CDR3 comprises 14 residues. This chain's CDR3 is CATSITGSPWAQHF. CDR3 DNA: TGTGCCACCAGCATCACAGGTTCCCCGTGGGCCCAGCATTTT.

In this sample, this clonotype turned up a few times. The rearrangement links TRBV3-1 to TRBJ2-3; possible D gene TRBD1, 5 bases. The CDR3 extends over 15 amino acids. Germline-derived CDR1 and CDR2 are LGHDT and YNNKEL (reference sequence). Trimming pared 1 base from V and 3 bases from J, leaving 11 bases between. DNA of the CDR3: TGTGCCAGCAGCCAAGTGACAGTTGTGACAGATACGCAGTATTTT. This encodes CASSQVTVVTDTQYF.

The gene calls are TRBV20-1 and TRBJ2-3, with 12 positions matching TRBD2. Germline V gene lookup returns CDR1 DFQATT and CDR2 SNEGSKA (reference sequence). V lost 3 bases, J lost 2 bases, and 3 bases stayed unmatched. This CDR3 has 15 amino acids. The CDR3 DNA reads TGCAGTGCTAGGCGACTAGCGGGGGCCACAGATACGCAGTATTTT. Amino acids: CSARRLAGATDTQYF.

The chain combines TRBV5-5 with TRBJ1-1; D unresolved. Germline lookup yields CDR1 SGHKS and CDR2 YYEKEE (reference sequence). CDR3 length equals 18 residues. The V gene lost 0 bases and the J gene lost 2 bases, with 20 bases spanning the gap. CDR3 DNA sequence: TGTGCCAGCAGCTTGGACCTTGTTCGGAGTCGGGGTAACACTGAAGCTTTCTTT. This gives the protein CASSLDLVRSRGNTEAFF.

This clonotype was counted only a few times. CDR3: CASSFTSGRWVGTDTQYF. DNA of the CDR3: TGTGCCAGCAGTTTCACTAGCGGGAGATGGGTAGGCACAGATACGCAGTATTTT. The rearrangement links TRBV28 to TRBJ2-3; 11 bases agree with TRBD2. Germline V gene data show CDR1 as MDHEN and CDR2 as SYDVKM. The CDR3 totals 18 residues. J lost 1 base, V lost 3 bases, and 9 bases had no gene match. Together with reference TRBV28 and TRBJ2-3, the CDR3 gives the full variable domain: DVKVTQSSRYLVKRTGEKVFLECVQDMDHENMFWYRQDPGLGLRLIYFSYDVKMKEKGDIPEGYSVSREKKERFSLILESASTNQTSMYLCASSFTSGRWVGTDTQYFGPGTRLTVL.

The chain is built from TRBV4-3 and TRBJ1-6; D unclear. This CDR3 contains 16 residues. In germline, CDR1 is LGHNA, CDR2 YSLEER. V shed 0 bases and J shed 7 bases, with 13 bases lying between them. The CDR3 DNA sequence: TGCGCCAGCAGCCAAGATCTAGTTTCGGGGAATTCACCCCTCCACTTT. Its protein product is CASSQDLVSGNSPLHF.

This clonotype appeared a few times. J is TRBJ2-1 and V is TRBV9, with D hard to call. Germline CDR1 reads SGDLS; CDR2 reads YYNGEE. The CDR3 contains 13 residues. Trimming shortened V by 0 bases and J by 10 bases, and 11 bases separated the two germline ends. CDR3 bases: TGTGCCAGCAGCGTAGACGGGCGGCGGGAGCAGTTCTTC. This gives the protein CASSVDGRREQFF.

This chain joins TRBV5-1 and TRBJ2-7; 7 bases align to TRBD2. The CDR3 spans 13 residues. The J segment lost 6 bases and the V segment lost 3 bases, leaving 6 bases of the junction unmatched. Germline V gene lookup returns CDR1 SGHRS and CDR2 YFSETQ. The DNA for the CDR3 is TGCGCCAGCAGCTCCCGGGAGGCCCCCGAGCAGTACTTC. Amino acid sequence: CASSSREAPEQYF.

This clonotype was seen only a few times. The DNA of the CDR3 is TGTGCCACCAGTGATCCCGCTAGCGGGAGGTATGAGCAGTTCTTC. Translation gives CATSDPASGRYEQFF. The chain is built from TRBV24-1 and TRBJ2-1; 11 bases agree with TRBD2. From germline, CDR1 is KGHDR and CDR2 SFDVKD. V was clipped by 3 bases and J by 8 bases; unmatched bases: 5. This CDR3 is 15 amino acids long.

The chain uses TRBV20-1 and TRBJ2-3; D assignment may be TRBD1 or TRBD2 (5 bases each). The CDR3 is 16 amino acids. Germline lookup yields CDR1 DFQATT and CDR2 SNEGSKA (reference sequence). Trimming stripped 0 bases from V and 6 bases from J, with 19 bases between. As DNA, the CDR3 is TGCAGTGCTAGAGATCGGTGGGGACCCAGCCCGGATACGCAGTATTTT. Residues: CSARDRWGPSPDTQYF.

This clonotype showed up just a few times. This sequence joins TRBV5-1 and TRBJ1-2; D is perhaps TRBD1 (5 bases). The CDR3 has 12 residues. Germline V gene data show CDR1 as SGHRS and CDR2 as YFSETQ. The V end lost 5 bases, the J end lost 6 bases, and 11 bases lay between the germline ends. CDR3 sequence: CASRSTGDGYTF. The CDR3 coding sequence is TGCGCCAGCAGGTCTACAGGAGATGGCTACACCTTC.

The chain joins TRBV7-3 to TRBJ2-3, with 13 positions matching TRBD2. V shed 2 bases and J 2 bases; nucleotides not matched to a gene: 7. This CDR3 has 18 residues. CDR1 is SGHTA, CDR2 FQGTGA, per germline. The CDR3 DNA sequence: TGTGCCAGCAGCTTACGCTCGACTAGCGGGGGGACCACAGATACGCAGTATTTT. This encodes CASSLRSTSGGTTDTQYF.

This clonotype was seen more than once but under ten times. The chain is built from TRBV7-2 and TRBJ2-6; D is unresolved. The CDR3 spans 16 residues. From germline, CDR1 is SGHTA and CDR2 FQGNSA. V was trimmed by 1 base and J by 0 bases, leaving 7 bases between them. The CDR3 loop is CASSLGGRSGANVLTF. CDR3 DNA sequence: TGTGCCAGCAGCTTAGGTGGACGCTCTGGGGCCAACGTCCTGACTTTC.

In its sample, this clonotype was seen once. J is TRBJ2-3 and V is TRBV7-9, with D maybe TRBD2 (6 bases). This CDR3 is 15 amino acids long. The ends were cut back, 6 bases at V and 0 bases at J, with 13 bases in the middle. Germline V CDR1 and CDR2: SEHNR, FQNEAQ (reference sequence). The CDR3 reads CASRWGGASTDTQYF. For the CDR3, the DNA is TGTGCCAGCAGATGGGGCGGGGCAAGCACAGATACGCAGTATTTT.

The chain couples TRBV30 to TRBJ2-2, with a weak D call TRBD1 (5 bases). The CDR3 spans 13 residues. Germline V lookup: CDR1 GTSNPN, CDR2 SVGIG (reference sequence). The V and J ends lost 3 bases and 11 bases respectively, with 16 bases between them. The CDR3 is CAWRAQAQGELFF. DNA for the CDR3: TGTGCCTGGAGGGCACAGGCTCAGGGCGAGCTGTTTTTT.

The chain has TRBV28 and TRBJ2-2; 7 positions agree with TRBD1. With 4 bases clipped from V and 1 base from J, the junction kept 6 bases outside the gene matches. There are 16 residues in the CDR3. CDR1 is MDHEN and CDR2 is SYDVKM in the germline V gene. The CDR3 here is CASSWGTARNTGELFF. The CDR3 region has the DNA TGTGCCAGCAGTTGGGGGACAGCGAGGAACACCGGGGAGCTGTTTTTT.

This clonotype appeared a few times. This chain uses TRBV5-1 with TRBJ1-5; weak D call: TRBD1 (5 bases). Per the germline V gene, CDR1 is SGHRS and CDR2 is YFSETQ. With 0 bases removed from V and 7 bases from J, the gap between germline ends came to 14 bases. CDR3 length equals 15 residues. CDR3 residues: CASSLVGGSHQPQHF. CDR3 sequence (DNA): TGCGCCAGCAGCTTGGTTGGGGGGAGCCACCAGCCCCAGCATTTT.

The chain recombines TRBV12-3 or TRBV12-4 with TRBJ1-2, with 7 bases lining up with TRBD1. CDR3 length: 15 amino acids. The V gene end was trimmed by 8 bases and the J gene end by 3 bases; junction bases not matched to a gene: 12. As DNA, the CDR3 is TGTGCCAGCCTGGGACAGTGGTTAAATCACTATGGCTACACCTTC. It translates to CASLGQWLNHYGYTF.

The chain couples TRBV11-3 to TRBJ2-3; 12 bases map to TRBD2. Germline V gene lookup returns CDR1 SGHNT and CDR2 YENEEA. Unmatched junction bases numbered 16, after V lost 5 bases and J lost 10 bases. The CDR3 sequence is 17 residues long. This chain's CDR3 is CASSPYETSGGKGSQYF. DNA for the CDR3: TGTGCCAGCAGCCCCTACGAGACTAGCGGGGGAAAGGGATCGCAGTATTTT.

At least ten counts were recorded for this clonotype. This chain links TRBV12-3 or TRBV12-4 with TRBJ1-2; D gene ambiguous. The CDR3 has 12 residues. The V end was cut by 3 bases, the J end by 5 bases, with 7 bases between. As DNA, the CDR3 is TGTGCCAGCAGTTTGGGTCCATATGGCTACACCTTC. Its protein product is CASSLGPYGYTF.